Listed here is a single T cell receptor beta chain. Antigen specificity is unknown. This sample stems from a study of graft-versus-host responses after intestinal transplantation. With V trimmed by 5 bases and J by 7 bases, 13 bases remained unmatched. CDR1 is MDHEN, CDR2 SYDVKM, per germline. This CDR3 has 16 residues. TCRdb keeps only in-frame clones here, not all; method: immunoSEQ multiplex PCR. There are tens of thousands of clones in the sample; approximately 95% occur only once, and roughly 0.21% lies in the top ten. The receptor was derived from a human donor who was the organ donor for an intestinal transplant. The chain has TRBV28 and TRBJ2-1; 8 bases agree with TRBD2. The starting material was unstimulated CD8+ T cells sorted from spleen or lymph node cells, obtained before transplant. The CDR3 reads CASSLYSGVHGNEQFF. In DNA, the CDR3 is TGTGCCAGCAGTCTTTATAGCGGGGTCCATGGAAATGAGCAGTTCTTC.